This T cell receptor beta chain emerged from a study of T cell responses to AZD1222 COVID-19 vaccine. Points on this clone: Its specificity is not known.

The CDR3 totals 13 residues. CDR1 and CDR2 (germline): MNHEY, SVGAGI. V lost 0 bases to trimming and J lost 11 bases, with 8 bases between them. Overall study results and limits: Repertoires were collected only later (after the peak T cell response had occurred). The breadth and depth of Spike-specific TCRs increased once two AZD1222 doses had been given.

Only in-frame clones appear in the TCRdb table, and some are missing; sequencing was by immunoSEQ multiplex PCR. The sample contains fewer than 120,000 clones, roughly 90% of which appear only once. The V call is TRBV6-5, the J call TRBJ1-6; no clear D. Sequenced material: peripheral blood, taken 28 days after the second AZD1222 dose. This TCR came from an adult who received the AZD1222 COVID-19 vaccine. The CDR3 loop reads CASSYSKGTPLHF. In DNA, the CDR3 is TGTGCCAGCAGTTACTCGAAGGGAACACCCCTCCACTTT.